This paragraph reports one T cell receptor (beta chain). Antigen: not known. Scientists amplified the TCR beta CDR3 regions from RNA transcripts. First-round RT-PCR used HTBI primers; second-round multiplex PCR followed. TCRdb recomputed calls from the multiplex PCR reads with MiXCR, one row per CDR3 protein. The sample contains almost 750,000 distinct CDR3 sequences, 40% of which appear only once. The CDR3 contains 16 residues. J lost 5 bases, V lost 5 bases, and 8 bases had no gene match. Germline CDR1 reads SEHNR; CDR2 reads FQNEAQ (reference sequence). The sample originates from a study of Graves' ophthalmopathy and Graves' hyperthyroidism. Study-wide results and limits: As the model predicted ophthalmopathy progression, it achieved a sensitivity of around 70% and a specificity of about 72%. Also, most clonotypes expanded in the thyroid above 0.001 frequency appeared in blood. Discrimination between ophthalmopathy and stable hyperthyroidism by a 13-signature model showed about 85% sensitivity and about 80% specificity.

Pregnancy or lactation, uncontrolled infections and other autoimmune diseases were grounds for excluding patients. The source of this sequence is an adult man with Graves' ophthalmopathy. The J gene is TRBJ2-2, the V gene TRBV7-9; 10 bases map to TRBD2. The sequencing sample was made of peripheral blood. The CDR3 sequence: CASSPALAGVTGELFF. CDR3 nucleotide sequence: TGTGCCAGCAGCCCGGCCCTAGCGGGAGTTACCGGGGAGCTGTTTTTT. Variable domain in full (rest from reference TRBV7-9 and TRBJ2-2): DTGVSQNPRHKITKRGQNVTFRCDPISEHNRLYWYRQTLGQGPEFLTYFQNEAQLEKSRLLSDRFSAERPKGSFSTLEIQRTEQGDSAMYLCASSPALAGVTGELFFGEGSRLTVL.